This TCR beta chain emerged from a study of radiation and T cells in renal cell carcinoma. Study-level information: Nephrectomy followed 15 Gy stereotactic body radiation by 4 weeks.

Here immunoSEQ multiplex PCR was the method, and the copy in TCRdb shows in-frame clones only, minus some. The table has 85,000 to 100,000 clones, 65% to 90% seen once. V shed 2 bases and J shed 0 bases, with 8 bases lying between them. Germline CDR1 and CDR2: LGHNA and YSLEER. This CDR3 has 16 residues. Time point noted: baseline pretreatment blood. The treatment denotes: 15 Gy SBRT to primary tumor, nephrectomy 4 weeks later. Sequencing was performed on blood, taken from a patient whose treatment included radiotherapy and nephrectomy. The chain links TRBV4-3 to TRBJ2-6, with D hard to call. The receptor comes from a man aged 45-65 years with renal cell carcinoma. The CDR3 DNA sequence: TGCGCCAGCAGCCAACAGGTCAGCTCTGGGGCCAACGTCCTGACTTTC. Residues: CASSQQVSSGANVLTF.